These T cell receptor beta chains were read from a single sample in a study of metastatic and nonmetastatic thyroid tumors. TCRdb re-called clones from the PCR reads using MiXCR. The data contain about 60,000 clones, under 20% of them singletons. Sequencing was carried out using blood. These receptors all come from a male donor with papillary thyroid cancer or a benign thyroid nodule (not recorded which). Some clones in this sample may be carry-over from other donors' samples. Both conserved end residues are part of each CDR3. Each record gives: D gene, J gene, V gene, clone size, CDR3 protein, CDR3 DNA. A D gene is named only where the DNA matches it firmly. Some rows mark clone size as missing; the rest say once, few, many or name a class of expanded clone.

d_call: TRBD1
j_call: TRBJ2-1
v_call: TRBV19
clone_size: many
cdr3_aa: CATLDRGPYNEQFF
cdr3_nt: TGTGCCACCCTCGACAGGGGCCCCTACAATGAGCAGTTCTTC

d_call: TRBD1
j_call: TRBJ1-5
v_call: TRBV5-5
clone_size: many
cdr3_aa: CASSKGTGVDQPQHF
cdr3_nt: TGTGCCAGCAGCAAAGGGACAGGGGTCGATCAGCCCCAGCATTTT

d_call: .
j_call: TRBJ2-1
v_call: TRBV30
clone_size: .
cdr3_aa: CAWSENYNEQFF
cdr3_nt: TGTGCCTGGAGCGAGAATTACAATGAGCAGTTCTTC

d_call: .
j_call: TRBJ1-3
v_call: TRBV6-1
clone_size: .
cdr3_aa: CASSATGYAVNTIYF
cdr3_nt: TGTGCCAGCAGTGCAACAGGGTATGCTGTAAACACCATATATTTT

d_call: .
j_call: TRBJ2-7
v_call: TRBV20-1
clone_size: many
cdr3_aa: CSAYTLSSYEQYF
cdr3_nt: TGCAGTGCTTACACACTGAGCTCCTACGAGCAGTACTTC

d_call: .
j_call: TRBJ2-5
v_call: TRBV9
clone_size: few
cdr3_aa: CASSVAGSNQETQYF
cdr3_nt: TGTGCCAGCAGCGTAGCCGGGTCTAACCAAGAGACCCAGTACTTC

d_call: TRBD1
j_call: TRBJ2-1
v_call: TRBV19
clone_size: many
cdr3_aa: CASSGGQADNEQFF
cdr3_nt: TGTGCCAGTAGTGGGGGACAGGCAGACAATGAGCAGTTCTTC

d_call: .
j_call: TRBJ2-1
v_call: TRBV5-6
clone_size: many
cdr3_aa: CASSLLVGRPGEQFF
cdr3_nt: TGTGCCAGCAGCCTCCTGGTGGGGCGGCCTGGGGAGCAGTTCTTC

d_call: .
j_call: TRBJ2-5
v_call: TRBV3-1
clone_size: .
cdr3_aa: CASSTRTIGTQYF
cdr3_nt: TGTGCCAGCAGCACACGGACTATTGGGACCCAGTACTTC

d_call: .
j_call: TRBJ2-6
v_call: TRBV15
clone_size: many
cdr3_aa: CATSRELSSGANVLTF
cdr3_nt: TGTGCCACCAGCAGAGAACTAAGCTCTGGGGCCAACGTCCTGACTTTC

d_call: .
j_call: TRBJ2-1
v_call: TRBV6-2/TRBV6-3
clone_size: many
cdr3_aa: CASRTQMGLKNEQFF
cdr3_nt: TGTGCCAGCAGGACGCAGATGGGTTTGAAGAATGAGCAGTTCTTC

d_call: .
j_call: TRBJ1-1
v_call: TRBV19
clone_size: many
cdr3_aa: CASMGGWNTEAFF
cdr3_nt: TGTGCCAGTATGGGGGGGTGGAACACTGAAGCTTTCTTT

d_call: TRBD1
j_call: TRBJ2-7
v_call: TRBV12-3/TRBV12-4
clone_size: medium-sized
cdr3_aa: CASSRTGGFYEQYF
cdr3_nt: TGTGCCAGCTCGAGGACAGGGGGTTTCTACGAGCAGTACTTC

d_call: .
j_call: TRBJ2-3
v_call: TRBV12-3/TRBV12-4
clone_size: .
cdr3_aa: CASSAGKIDAQYF
cdr3_nt: TGTGCCAGCAGTGCAGGGAAAATTGATGCGCAGTATTTT

d_call: TRBD1
j_call: TRBJ1-1
v_call: TRBV20-1
clone_size: many
cdr3_aa: CSAISRQGRQAFF
cdr3_nt: TGCAGTGCTATCTCGAGACAGGGGAGGCAAGCTTTCTTT

d_call: .
j_call: TRBJ1-5
v_call: TRBV27
clone_size: many
cdr3_aa: CASSATGIGNQPQHF
cdr3_nt: TGTGCCAGCAGTGCCACAGGGATCGGCAATCAGCCCCAGCATTTT

d_call: .
j_call: TRBJ2-4
v_call: TRBV18
clone_size: many
cdr3_aa: CASSTIRWGGRNIQYF
cdr3_nt: TGTGCCAGCTCGACGATCCGGTGGGGGGGCCGGAACATTCAGTACTTC

d_call: .
j_call: TRBJ2-7
v_call: TRBV11-2
clone_size: .
cdr3_aa: CASSLDSSRSYEQYF
cdr3_nt: TGTGCCAGCAGCTTAGATTCTAGCAGATCCTACGAGCAGTACTTC

d_call: .
j_call: TRBJ1-1
v_call: TRBV19
clone_size: many
cdr3_aa: CASSIEGTGNTEAFF
cdr3_nt: TGTGCCAGTAGTATAGAGGGTACGGGGAACACTGAAGCTTTCTTT

d_call: .
j_call: TRBJ2-7
v_call: TRBV6-1
clone_size: few
cdr3_aa: CASRVSSYDQYF
cdr3_nt: TGTGCCAGCAGGGTGTCCTCCTACGATCAGTACTTC

d_call: .
j_call: TRBJ1-1
v_call: TRBV11-3
clone_size: many
cdr3_aa: CASSLGGDEAFF
cdr3_nt: TGTGCCAGCAGCTTAGGAGGTGACGAAGCTTTCTTT

d_call: TRBD2
j_call: TRBJ2-2
v_call: TRBV20-1
clone_size: many
cdr3_aa: CSARFLAGSTPGELFF
cdr3_nt: TGCAGTGCCCGATTCTTAGCGGGGTCAACCCCCGGGGAGCTGTTTTTT

d_call: TRBD2
j_call: TRBJ2-1
v_call: TRBV6-2/TRBV6-3
clone_size: many
cdr3_aa: CASSYSVLIGGRAQEQFF
cdr3_nt: TGTGCCAGCAGTTACTCGGTTCTTATCGGCGGGAGGGCCCAGGAGCAGTTCTTC

d_call: TRBD1
j_call: TRBJ1-2
v_call: TRBV29-1
clone_size: .
cdr3_aa: CSVERLGQGARVDYCYTF
cdr3_nt: TGCAGCGTGGAACGACTCGGACAGGGGGCGAGGGTTGACTATTGCTACACCTTC

d_call: .
j_call: TRBJ1-1
v_call: TRBV6-1
clone_size: .
cdr3_aa: CASSEQGLGDTEDFF
cdr3_nt: TGTGCCAGCAGTGAGCAGGGTCTGGGGGACACTGAAGATTTCTTT

d_call: .
j_call: TRBJ1-4
v_call: TRBV7-9
clone_size: .
cdr3_aa: CASTWVRGNEKLFF
cdr3_nt: TGTGCCAGCACATGGGTCAGGGGTAATGAAAAACTGTTTTTT

d_call: TRBD1
j_call: TRBJ2-7
v_call: TRBV5-1
clone_size: many
cdr3_aa: CASSFGTGTYEQYF
cdr3_nt: TGCGCCAGCAGCTTCGGGACAGGTACCTACGAGCAGTACTTC

d_call: .
j_call: TRBJ1-6
v_call: TRBV3-1
clone_size: .
cdr3_aa: CASSPQAGSNSPLHF
cdr3_nt: TGTGCCAGCAGCCCCCAAGCCGGCAGTAATTCACCCCTCCACTTT

d_call: TRBD2
j_call: TRBJ2-5
v_call: TRBV19
clone_size: .
cdr3_aa: CASSGLAGGETQYF
cdr3_nt: TGTGCCAGTAGTGGACTAGCGGGAGGGGAGACCCAGTACTTC

d_call: .
j_call: TRBJ2-5
v_call: TRBV6-1
clone_size: many
cdr3_aa: CASRNRNQETQYF
cdr3_nt: TGTGCCAGCCGCAACAGAAACCAAGAGACCCAGTACTTC

d_call: .
j_call: TRBJ2-5
v_call: TRBV6-5
clone_size: many
cdr3_aa: CASSYSTDEQETQYF
cdr3_nt: TGTGCCAGCAGTTACTCGACCGACGAACAAGAGACCCAGTACTTC

d_call: TRBD2
j_call: TRBJ2-1
v_call: TRBV20-1
clone_size: .
cdr3_aa: CSAPVWTSGGRNEQFF
cdr3_nt: TGCAGTGCTCCCGTCTGGACTAGCGGGGGGCGTAATGAGCAGTTCTTC

d_call: .
j_call: TRBJ2-5
v_call: TRBV5-1
clone_size: many
cdr3_aa: CASSLRGGAETQYF
cdr3_nt: TGCGCCAGCAGCTTGAGGGGGGGCGCAGAGACCCAGTACTTC

d_call: .
j_call: TRBJ1-2
v_call: TRBV28
clone_size: few
cdr3_aa: CSSSFVYGYTF
cdr3_nt: TGTTCCAGCAGTTTTGTGTATGGCTACACCTTC

d_call: TRBD2
j_call: TRBJ2-7
v_call: TRBV28
clone_size: many
cdr3_aa: CASSSIILGMGGGEFDEQYF
cdr3_nt: TGTGCCAGCAGTTCCATAATATTGGGGATGGGCGGGGGAGAGTTTGACGAGCAGTACTTC

d_call: .
j_call: TRBJ1-1
v_call: TRBV7-8
clone_size: many
cdr3_aa: CASSFQPRSSEAFF
cdr3_nt: TGTGCCAGCAGCTTTCAACCCAGGTCTTCTGAAGCTTTCTTT

d_call: TRBD2
j_call: TRBJ2-3
v_call: TRBV2
clone_size: many
cdr3_aa: CASTRAGGTTDTQYF
cdr3_nt: TGTGCCAGCACCCGAGCGGGGGGGACCACAGATACGCAGTATTTT